This T cell receptor (beta chain) was recorded in a study of blood T cell repertoires in COVID-19. The data were produced by immunoSEQ multiplex PCR, yet TCRdb's version contains in-frame clones alone and is incomplete. This repertoire shows about 200,000 clones, 65% to 85% found once; its top ten account for 10% to 15%. Per germline, CDR1 SGHRS and CDR2 YFSETQ. This CDR3 contains 13 residues. Trimming removed 4 bases from V and 3 bases from J, with 11 bases in between. The sequencing sample was made of peripheral blood. The chain couples TRBV5-1 to TRBJ2-7; no clear D gene. The receptor comes from a human donor in a cohort sampled during active COVID-19. CDR3: CASSPTRNYEQYF. In DNA form, the CDR3 reads TGCGCCAGCAGCCCGACGAGGAACTACGAGCAGTACTTC.